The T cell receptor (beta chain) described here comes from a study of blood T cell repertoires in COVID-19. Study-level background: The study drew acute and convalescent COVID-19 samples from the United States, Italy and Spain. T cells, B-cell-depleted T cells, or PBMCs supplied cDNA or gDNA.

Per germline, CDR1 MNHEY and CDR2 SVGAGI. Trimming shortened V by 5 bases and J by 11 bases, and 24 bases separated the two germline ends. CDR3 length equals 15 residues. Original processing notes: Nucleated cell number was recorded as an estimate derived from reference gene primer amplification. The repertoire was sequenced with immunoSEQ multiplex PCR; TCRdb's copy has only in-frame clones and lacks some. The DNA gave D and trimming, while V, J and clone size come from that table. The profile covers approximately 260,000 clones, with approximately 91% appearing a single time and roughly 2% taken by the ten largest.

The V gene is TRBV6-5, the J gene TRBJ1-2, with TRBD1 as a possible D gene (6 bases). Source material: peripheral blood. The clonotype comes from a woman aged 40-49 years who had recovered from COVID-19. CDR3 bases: TGTGCCAGCAGTCGACAAATTAAATCAGGACAGACATACACCTTC. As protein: CASSRQIKSGQTYTF.